This entry is about one T cell receptor beta chain. This record belongs to a study of blood T cell repertoires in COVID-19. The CDR3 runs to 12 residues. The ends were cut back, 3 bases at V and 10 bases at J, with 12 bases in the middle. The germline V gene encodes CDR1 MDHEN and CDR2 SYDVKM. The participants were between about 18 and 90 years old and came from 20 to 30 US areas. In the original processing: Estimation of nucleated cell counts relied on the amplification of reference gene primers. Using immunoSEQ multiplex PCR, the repertoire was profiled, and TCRdb retains in-frame clones only, with some absent. V, J and clone size reflect that table, while D and trimming were determined from the DNA. This table holds a few hundred thousand clones, around 90% found once.

The sample was PBMCs or T cells enriched from blood (not recorded which). The chain joins TRBV28 to TRBJ1-2; D is unclear. This TCR was recovered from a young woman with acute COVID-19. CDR3 residues: CASSFLERIYTF. Here the CDR3 DNA reads TGTGCCAGCAGTTTCTTAGAGAGGATCTACACCTTC.